This passage covers 12 T cell receptor beta chains from one sample sequenced in a study of T cell repertoires in cytomegalovirus infection. One entry per CDR3 protein results from TCRdb running MiXCR on the reads. This sample carries about 320,000 distinct CDR3 sequences, 9% to 9.5% of them seen once, and the ten largest clones take about 3.9%. Sequences were obtained from PBMCs. The receptor set was obtained from a human donor in good health (CMV status not recorded). Some clones in this sample may be carry-over from other donors' samples.

This clonotype was picked up a small number of times. The rearrangement joins TRBV5-1 to TRBJ1-1; 7 bases line up with TRBD1. The V gene's germline CDR1 is SGHRS and CDR2 YFSETQ. V lost 0 bases to trimming and J lost 4 bases; unmatched junction nucleotides: 6. The CDR3 extends over 15 amino acids. CDR3 residues: CASSLGQGKGTEAFF. In DNA form, the CDR3 reads TGCGCCAGCAGCTTGGGACAGGGCAAAGGCACTGAAGCTTTCTTT.

This clonotype was recorded a few times. The rearrangement links TRBV6-2 or TRBV6-3 to TRBJ2-5, with a weak D call TRBD1 (6 bases). The CDR3 contains 16 residues. CDR1 is MNHEY, CDR2 SVGEGT, per germline. With 6 bases removed from V and 1 base from J, the gap between germline ends came to 18 bases. The CDR3 DNA is TGTGCCAGCAGATATCGGGCAGGGACATCCCAAGAGACCCAGTACTTC. Translating it yields CASRYRAGTSQETQYF.

This clonotype was found many times. The rearrangement links TRBV19 to TRBJ1-1; no clear D gene. The length of the CDR3 is 15 residues. V shed 7 bases and J shed 6 bases, with 21 bases lying between them. CDR1 is LNHDA, CDR2 SQIVND, per germline (reference sequence). The CDR3 DNA reads as TGTGCCAGTACAACTCTTCAGGCGGGCATGCCTGAAGCTTTCTTT. It codes for CASTTLQAGMPEAFF.

The chain combines TRBV20-1 with TRBJ2-7; 7 bases are shared with TRBD1. Germline values: CDR1 DFQATT, CDR2 SNEGSKA (reference sequence). V gave up 0 bases and J gave up 2 bases; unmatched junction bases: 10. The length of the CDR3 is 16 residues. Written as DNA, the CDR3 is TGCAGTGCTAGAGATCGTGGGACAGTCAAAACCTACGAGCAGTACTTC. Translated, it gives CSARDRGTVKTYEQYF.

Many counts were recorded for this clonotype. The rearrangement links TRBV7-4 to TRBJ1-5; D is undetermined. The CDR3 is 18 residues long. CDR1 is SGHVT and CDR2 is SQSDAQ in the germline V gene. Trimming took off 1 base at V and 2 bases at J, with 18 bases between the two ends. CDR3 sequence reads: CASSLEVAEPNGNQPQHF. The CDR3 nucleotides are TGTGCCAGCAGCTTAGAGGTGGCAGAGCCTAATGGCAATCAGCCCCAGCATTTT.

This clonotype was counted many times. The chain carries TRBV15 and TRBJ2-6, with a possible D match to TRBD1 (6 bases). Per germline, CDR1 LNHNV and CDR2 YYDKDF (reference sequence). V dropped 5 bases and J dropped 2 bases, with 13 bases sitting between them. The CDR3 length is 16 residues. DNA for the CDR3: TGTGCCACCAGCCCGAAGGCAGGGGCTGGGGCCAACGTCCTGACTTTC. It yields the protein CATSPKAGAGANVLTF.

This clonotype showed up many times. Here the CDR3 DNA reads TGTGCCAGCAGTTCACTTGGACAGAGACCCTACGAGCAGTACTTC. Its translation: CASSSLGQRPYEQYF. The chain uses TRBV27 and TRBJ2-7, with D possibly being TRBD1 (6 bases). V gave up 4 bases and J gave up 2 bases, with 15 bases separating them. This CDR3 has 15 residues. Germline values: CDR1 MNHEY, CDR2 SMNVEV (reference sequence).

This clonotype was seen ten or more times. The chain is built from TRBV19 and TRBJ2-1, with D possibly matching TRBD1 (6 bases). The CDR3 is made up of 14 amino acids. CDR1 LNHDA and CDR2 SQIVND come from the germline V gene (reference sequence). Trimming took 7 bases from V and 6 from J, leaving 16 bases between them. The CDR3 region has the DNA TGTGCCAGTAACCCCGGGACATTTGGCAATGAGCAGTTCTTC. Its translation: CASNPGTFGNEQFF.

V is TRBV6-4 and J is TRBJ1-2; perhaps TRBD1 as D (6 bases). Germline V gene sequence: CDR1 MRHNA, CDR2 SNTAGT. This CDR3 is 13 amino acids long. The ends were cut back, 3 bases at V and 4 bases at J, with 9 bases in the middle. The CDR3 protein is CASSEVQGYGYTF. Here the CDR3 DNA reads TGTGCCAGCAGTGAGGTACAGGGCTATGGCTACACCTTC.

This clonotype appeared many times. The chain couples TRBV6-1 to TRBJ2-6; D is undetermined. The CDR3 has 14 residues. V shed 7 bases and J shed 8 bases, with 15 bases lying between them. From germline, CDR1 is MNHNS and CDR2 SASEGT. The CDR3 sequence: CASKDGYFPNVLTF. The CDR3, as DNA: TGTGCCAGCAAGGACGGTTACTTCCCCAACGTCCTGACTTTC.

This clonotype was seen at least ten times. The rearrangement uses TRBV7-2 and TRBJ2-6, with 11 bases aligning to TRBD2. The CDR3 extends over 19 amino acids. CDR1 and CDR2 (germline): SGHTA, FQGNSA. Losses at the gene ends were 0 bases for V and 0 bases for J; bases not matched to a gene: 4. This CDR3 is CASSLALAGGFSGANVLTF. CDR3 nucleotide sequence: TGTGCCAGCAGCTTAGCCCTAGCGGGGGGTTTCTCTGGGGCCAACGTCCTGACTTTC.

This clonotype was found many times. The V call is TRBV5-4, the J call TRBJ2-5; 8 bases map to TRBD2. Trimming cost V 4 bases and J 7 bases; bases outside gene matches: 12. The CDR3 has 15 residues. Germline V gives CDR1 SGHNT, CDR2 YYREEE (reference sequence). The CDR3, as DNA: TGTGCCAGCAGCCCCCCCGGGAGGGCCACCGGGACCCAGTACTTC. Amino acid sequence: CASSPPGRATGTQYF.